The following is a TCR beta chain sequence with its context. The antigen is not known. Germline is not matched at one junction end, which may reflect a read error. Each donor was a Caucasian adult residing in Nashville, Tennessee. The data were obtained in a study of shared clonotypes between healthy human individuals. The study, taken as a whole, reports: What limited the represented genetic and exposure-history diversity was the small number of donors.

This CDR3 comprises 13 residues. In germline, CDR1 is SGHDN, CDR2 FVKESK. Libraries were prepared by immunoSEQ multiplex PCR; TCRdb keeps only in-frame clonotypes and omits some of them. The sample lists roughly 480,000 clones, roughly 85% occurring once. The clonotype was recovered from a woman in her thirties or forties in good health. Some clones in this sample may be carry-over from other donors' samples. The chain has TRBV14 and TRBJ1-2, with a weak D call TRBD1 (5 bases). The sequenced material came from PBMCs. The CDR3 DNA is TGTGCCAGCAGCCAAGCTGGGGGGGGGATGGAGGCCTTC. The encoded protein is CASSQAGGGMEAF.